Listed below are T cell receptor beta chains from one sample, sequenced in a study of shared clonotypes between healthy human individuals. TCRdb's copy holds only in-frame clones and misses some; the assay was immunoSEQ multiplex PCR. The sample includes over 2 million clones, approximately 95% of them seen just once. Sequencing was performed on naive CD8+ T cells sorted from blood. The receptors stem from a man aged 18 to 29 in good health. The CDR3 runs from the conserved cysteine through the conserved F or W. The D gene is left open where the match is weak.

length,D,V,J,CDR3
15,NA,TRBV7-9,TRBJ1-1,CASSLGPTMNTEAFF
15,TRBD1,TRBV5-4,TRBJ2-3,CASSQDRGLLYTQYF
16,NA,TRBV14,TRBJ1-1,CASSHLDRPGNTEAFF
15,NA,TRBV4-1,TRBJ2-7,CASSQDRQGRYEQYF
15,NA,TRBV5-1,TRBJ1-5,CASSLGGSVNQPQHF
14,NA,TRBV27,TRBJ1-6,CASSFLGSNSPLHF
13,NA,TRBV6-1,TRBJ2-7,CASSHRGPYEQYF
15,NA,TRBV7-8,TRBJ2-3,CASRRGTGSTDTQYF
14,NA,TRBV30,TRBJ2-1,CAWSDGNNYNEQFF
13,TRBD2,TRBV6-5,TRBJ2-1,CASSPTLAGEQFF
14,TRBD1,TRBV5-1,TRBJ2-7,CASSLGTGDFEQYF
15,NA,TRBV27,TRBJ1-4,CASRSTGGAGEKLFF
14,NA,TRBV27,TRBJ2-3,CASSFGSSTDTQYF
10,NA,TRBV7-9,TRBJ1-1,CASSTDSAFF
15,NA,TRBV11-2,TRBJ2-7,CASSSAARGSYEQYF
12,NA,TRBV2,TRBJ2-5,CAGAPPGGTQYF
18,TRBD2,TRBV6-1,TRBJ2-3,CASSEVAVAGGLTDTQYF
15,NA,TRBV5-4,TRBJ1-2,CASSDPGEPNYGYTF
15,NA,TRBV27,TRBJ2-7,CASSAWQGRVYEQYF
14,NA,TRBV5-6,TRBJ1-6,CASSSGDGIGPLHF
17,NA,TRBV7-9,TRBJ1-5,CASSHSPGGLYNQPQHF
16,NA,TRBV29-1,TRBJ2-5,CSVRGVAASSEETQYF
13,NA,TRBV27,TRBJ2-5,CASSLSKWGEQYF
16,TRBD1,TRBV5-4,TRBJ2-2,CASSTGTGGTVGELFF
14,TRBD1,TRBV28,TRBJ2-7,CASSSLQGAREQYF
15,NA,TRBV19,TRBJ2-3,CASSMWHSTTDTQYF
18,NA,TRBV25-1,TRBJ2-7,CASSEWGRGRGDSYEQYF
18,NA,TRBV30,TRBJ2-3,CAWSGSSADYYSTDTQYF
14,NA,TRBV6-1,TRBJ2-7,CASSEGGGPYEQYF
15,TRBD1,TRBV6-5,TRBJ2-5,CASSRGTGKPETQYF
16,TRBD2,TRBV6-1,TRBJ2-3,CASSERLAGEEDTQYF
12,NA,TRBV7-9,TRBJ1-1,CASSFLENEAFF
15,TRBD2,TRBV5-6,TRBJ2-1,CASSLTSGIYNEQFF
15,TRBD1,TRBV4-1,TRBJ1-6,CASSQLQGAWSPLHF